The clone carrying this TCR beta chain was picked up a small number of times. The source of the sample is a study of cytomegalovirus exposure and HLA in healthy donors. The study ran its PCR with 60 Vbeta and 13 Jbeta primers. Here immunoSEQ multiplex PCR was the method, and the copy in TCRdb shows in-frame clones only, minus some. The data hold some 110,000 clones, with around 66% observed a single time. The CDR3 covers 14 residues. CDR1 and CDR2 (germline): SGHRS, YFSETQ. The V gene lost 4 bases and the J gene lost 4 bases, with 14 bases spanning the gap. This sequence was found in a middle-aged woman in good health and CMV-seropositive. The J gene is TRBJ1-1, the V gene TRBV5-1, with D possibly TRBD1 on 5 matching bases. The sequenced material came from PBMCs. The CDR3, as DNA: TGCGCCAGCAGCACCATCCCCGGGGGCACTGAAGCTTTCTTT. This sequence encodes CASSTIPGGTEAFF.